The next 15 T cell receptor beta chains were all read from a single sample in a study of blood T cell repertoires in COVID-19. The table came from immunoSEQ multiplex PCR; TCRdb's copy has only in-frame clones and leaves some out. The data show 70,000 to 100,000 clones, around three quarters seen once. Specimen: peripheral blood. The receptors shown here come from a woman in her 50s with acute or convalescent COVID-19.

This clone has more than one count but fewer than ten. This rearrangement joins TRBV10-2 to TRBJ1-6; D ambiguous. V lost 3 bases to trimming and J lost 10 bases, with 13 bases between them. The CDR3 has 14 residues. Germline values: CDR1 WSHSY, CDR2 SAAADI. DNA of the CDR3: TGCGCCAGCAGTGACACCTACGGGAGGTCACCCCTCCACTTT. It is translated as CASSDTYGRSPLHF.

This rearrangement joins TRBV6-5 to TRBJ1-3; the D gene is possibly TRBD1 (6 bases). Trimming took 6 bases from V and 8 from J, leaving 14 bases between them. The CDR3 covers 13 residues. Germline V gives CDR1 MNHEY, CDR2 SVGAGI. The CDR3 nucleotides are TGTGCCAGCAGACCCACAGGGATGGACACCATATATTTT. Amino acids: CASRPTGMDTIYF.

This clone was recorded once. This chain links TRBV7-2 with TRBJ2-7; 9 bases are shared with TRBD2. J lost 3 bases, V lost 4 bases, and 10 bases had no gene match. The CDR3 covers 16 residues. CDR1 and CDR2 (germline): SGHTA, FQGNSA. This CDR3 is CASSSSRTSAYYEQYF. CDR3 nucleotide sequence: TGTGCCAGCAGCTCGTCTAGGACTAGCGCCTACTACGAGCAGTACTTC.

The chain combines TRBV9 with TRBJ1-3; D is perhaps TRBD1 (6 bases). The CDR3 has 17 residues. V gave up 6 bases and J gave up 4 bases, with 23 bases separating them. Germline assignment: CDR1 SGDLS and CDR2 YYNGEE. The CDR3 bases are TGTGCCAGCAACCCGTCGGGGGGCTCTATGTCCGGAAACACCATATATTTT. It is translated as CASNPSGGSMSGNTIYF.

This chain uses TRBV27 with TRBJ1-2; weak D call: TRBD1 (5 bases). The CDR3 has 13 residues. V dropped 3 bases and J dropped 8 bases, with 13 bases sitting between them. Germline values: CDR1 MNHEY, CDR2 SMNVEV (reference sequence). The CDR3 spells CASSFRGKDGYTF. The CDR3 DNA is TGTGCCAGCAGTTTTCGGGGGAAGGACGGCTACACCTTC.

V is TRBV28 and J is TRBJ1-5; D unresolved. The CDR3 is 15 residues long. The germline V gene encodes CDR1 MDHEN and CDR2 SYDVKM. V dropped 3 bases and J dropped 2 bases, with 11 bases sitting between them. CDR3 nucleotide sequence: TGTGCCAGCAGTTTGGAGGGCGTGGGCAATCAGCCCCAGCATTTT. This sequence encodes CASSLEGVGNQPQHF.

The J gene is TRBJ1-1, the V gene TRBV10-3; tentatively, D is TRBD1 (5 bases). V was shortened by 3 bases and J by 0 bases, with 17 bases between the two germline ends. The CDR3 covers 17 residues. Germline lookup yields CDR1 ENHRY and CDR2 SYGVKD. Here the CDR3 DNA reads TGTGCCATCAGTGAAAAGGTTACCTGGGACTTGAACACTGAAGCTTTCTTT. It yields the protein CAISEKVTWDLNTEAFF.

CDR3 region: CASHPGNNEQFF. The CDR3, as DNA: TGTGCCAGTCATCCCGGGAACAATGAGCAGTTCTTC. This chain connects TRBV19 to TRBJ2-1; possible D gene TRBD2, 5 bases. This CDR3 is 12 amino acids long. V was cut by 8 bases and J by 5 bases, with 10 bases left in between. Germline-derived CDR1 and CDR2 are LNHDA and SQIVND (reference sequence).

The V call is TRBV5-1, the J call TRBJ1-1; a weak D match, TRBD1 (6 bases). Looked up from germline, CDR1 is SGHRS and CDR2 is YFSETQ. This CDR3 has 14 amino acids. V shed 4 bases and J shed 4 bases, with 14 bases lying between them. CDR3 amino acids: CASSLDRSGTEAFF. Here the CDR3 DNA reads TGCGCCAGCAGCCTAGACAGGAGCGGCACTGAAGCTTTCTTT. Drawing the rest from reference TRBV5-1 and TRBJ1-1, the complete variable domain is KAGVTQTPRYLIKTRGQQVTLSCSPISGHRSVSWYQQTPGQGLQFLFEYFSETQRNKGNFPGRFSGRQFSNSRSEMNVSTLELGDSALYLCASSLDRSGTEAFFGQGTRLTVV.

The gene calls are TRBV2 and TRBJ1-1; D ambiguous. CDR3 size: 13 residues. Trimming stripped 7 bases from V and 3 bases from J, with 12 bases between. Germline V lookup: CDR1 SNHLY, CDR2 FYNNEI. The chain's CDR3 is CASTTEPDTEAFF. The CDR3 DNA sequence: TGTGCCAGCACTACCGAGCCGGACACTGAAGCTTTCTTT.

V usage is TRBV11-2 and J usage is TRBJ2-7; D is perhaps TRBD1 (5 bases). CDR1 and CDR2 (germline): SGHAT, FQNNGV. Trimming shortened V by 7 bases and J by 5 bases, and 18 bases separated the two germline ends. The length of the CDR3 is 14 residues. This CDR3 reads CASTYGQGSHEQYF. The CDR3 DNA reads TGTGCCAGCACCTACGGGCAGGGAAGTCACGAGCAGTACTTC.

This clone was seen only once. The rearrangement links TRBV7-2 to TRBJ2-3; tentatively, D is TRBD2 (5 bases). This CDR3 is 17 amino acids long. Germline-derived CDR1 and CDR2 are SGHTA and FQGNSA. V gave up 0 bases and J gave up 1 base, with 14 bases separating them. The CDR3 is CASSLAKRRGRTDTQYF. CDR3 nucleotide sequence: TGTGCCAGCAGCTTAGCGAAGAGACGAGGGCGCACAGATACGCAGTATTTT.

The chain combines TRBV16 with TRBJ1-3; D might be TRBD1 (6 bases). Trimming removed 4 bases at V and 3 bases at J, with 10 bases between. The CDR3 is 14 residues long. CDR1 and CDR2 (germline): KGHSY, FQNENV. CDR3 in DNA: TGTGCCAGCAGCCCCGCCAGGGGTGGAAACACCATATATTTT. This gives the protein CASSPARGGNTIYF.

The J gene is TRBJ1-1, the V gene TRBV14; 8 nucleotides align to TRBD1. CDR3 length: 15 amino acids. Germline CDR1 reads SGHDN; CDR2 reads FVKESK. V shed 2 bases, J shed 7 bases, and the junction held 9 bases outside the gene matches. The CDR3, as DNA: TGTGCCAGCAGCCAAAAGAGAACCGACAGGGGTGAAGCTTTCTTT. Translating it yields CASSQKRTDRGEAFF.

DNA of the CDR3: TGTGCCAGTAGTATAATCCGGGAACCCTTCTCTGGGGCCAACGTCCTGACTTTC. As protein: CASSIIREPFSGANVLTF. The rearrangement uses TRBV19 and TRBJ2-6; a weak D match, TRBD2 (5 bases). V was pared by 2 bases and J by 0 bases, with 14 bases between. The germline CDR1 and CDR2 sequences are LNHDA and SQIVND (reference sequence). This CDR3 spans 18 amino acids. Supplemented by reference TRBV19 and TRBJ2-6, the full variable domain reads DGGITQSPKYLFRKEGQNVTLSCEQNLNHDAMYWYRQDPGQGLRLIYYSQIVNDFQKGDIAEGYSVSREKKESFPLTVTSAQKNPTAFYLCASSIIREPFSGANVLTFGAGSRLTVL.